The entry below describes one T cell receptor beta chain. Its antigen remains unknown. In TCRdb, the reads were re-called with MiXCR into one record per CDR3 protein. The sample shows 50,000 or so distinct CDR3 sequences, over 15% of them seen only once. This CDR3 is built from 13 residues. V was trimmed by 0 bases and J by 1 base, leaving 3 bases between them. Per germline, CDR1 SGHNT and CDR2 YENEEA. This record belongs to a study of T cell repertoires in cytomegalovirus infection. Study context: Peptides in the study included HLA-C-restricted and HLA-B-restricted CMV epitopes. Public TCR beta signatures provided an indication of both CMV infection and a matching HLA type. The study's findings and limits: What dominated the ex vivo response were HLA-C-restricted CMV-specific TCR beta clonotypes.

Source: CD8+ T cells from cultured PBMCs, taken from culture after CMV antigen stimulation. This chain connects TRBV11-3 to TRBJ2-5, with unresolved D. The origin of this receptor is a human donor in good health (CMV status not recorded). Some clones in this sample may be carry-over from other donors' samples. In DNA, the CDR3 is TGTGCCAGCAGCTTAGAAACCCAAGAGACCCAGTACTTC. It encodes CASSLETQETQYF.